There are many counts of the clone carrying this T cell receptor (beta chain). Researchers took RNA transcripts and amplified the TCR beta CDR3 regions from them. The HTBI primer set drove a first-round RT-PCR of the TCR CDR3. TCRdb analysed the multiplex PCR reads with MiXCR anew, one entry per CDR3 protein. Here the sample spans roughly 500,000 distinct CDR3 sequences, more than 15% being singletons. The data were taken from a study of T cells in Graves' hyperthyroidism and ophthalmopathy. Uncontrolled infection, other autoimmune disease, pregnancy or lactation disqualified patients from enrolment. The study based diagnoses on clinical symptoms, serum thyroxine and TRAb, thyroid ultrasound and orbital computed tomography. The sample was blood. The receptor was isolated from a woman aged 25-40 years with Graves' ophthalmopathy.

The chain's CDR3 is CASSLPGGDTQYF. The CDR3 DNA reads as TGTGCCAGCAGCTTACCCGGAGGAGATACGCAGTATTTT. The V call is TRBV7-2, the J call TRBJ2-3, with a weak D call TRBD2 (5 bases). The V and J ends lost 2 bases and 5 bases respectively, with 8 bases between them. CDR3 size: 13 residues. Looked up from germline, CDR1 is SGHTA and CDR2 is FQGNSA.